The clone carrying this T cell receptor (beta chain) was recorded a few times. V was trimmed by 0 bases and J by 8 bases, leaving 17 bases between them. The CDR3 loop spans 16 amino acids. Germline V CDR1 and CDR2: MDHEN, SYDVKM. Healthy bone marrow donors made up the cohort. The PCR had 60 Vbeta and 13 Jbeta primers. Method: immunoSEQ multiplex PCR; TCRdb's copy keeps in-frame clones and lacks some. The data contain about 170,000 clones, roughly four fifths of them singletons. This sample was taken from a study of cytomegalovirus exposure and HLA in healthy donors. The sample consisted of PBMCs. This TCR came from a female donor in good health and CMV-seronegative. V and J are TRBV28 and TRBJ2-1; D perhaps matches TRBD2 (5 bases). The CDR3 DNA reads TGTGCCAGCAGTTTATGGACTAACTCGAATAGGGATGAGCAGTTCTTC. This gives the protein CASSLWTNSNRDEQFF.